Listed below are T cell receptor beta chains from one sample, sequenced in a study of blood T cell repertoires in COVID-19. TCRdb's copy holds only in-frame clones and misses some; the assay was immunoSEQ multiplex PCR. The sample consists of approximately 150,000 clones, about 80% of them appearing once. The specimen sequenced was peripheral blood. All receptors derive from a man aged 45-65 years with acute or convalescent COVID-19. Each CDR3 is given without its conserved first and last residue. Fields, in order: clone size, J gene, V gene, CDR3 protein. Expanded clones get a size class; other rows say once, few or many, or leave the size out.

NA	TRBJ1-2	TRBV19	ASRILTGGSSSYT
NA	TRBJ1-3	TRBV10-3	AISPSLGQLGNTIY
NA	TRBJ1-3	TRBV11-2	ASSSSPGNTIY
NA	TRBJ2-1	TRBV11-2	ASSLGGQTSYNEQF
once	TRBJ1-2	TRBV5-4	ASNDPGLTVYGYT
NA	TRBJ1-2	TRBV25-1	ASSEYNTGVGYGYT
NA	TRBJ2-7	TRBV9	ASTVVGQGSAMIGEQY
NA	TRBJ1-5	TRBV9	ASSATGHSNQPQH
NA	TRBJ1-1	TRBV30	AWSLTGSTEAF
NA	TRBJ1-1	TRBV5-1	ASSLSGTEAF
NA	TRBJ2-7	TRBV4-1	ASSQEQGGTYEQC
many	TRBJ2-1	TRBV7-2	ASSLFLGAPRYNEQF
NA	TRBJ1-1	TRBV2	ASSTNRPGQQNTEAF
NA	TRBJ1-2	TRBV7-3	ASSYRSGTGGFVNYGYT
NA	TRBJ1-2	TRBV5-4	ASSLDPDADGYT
NA	TRBJ1-2	TRBV5-8	ASSLSGVYGYT
NA	TRBJ2-5	TRBV12-3/TRBV12-4	ASTQKRETQY
NA	TRBJ1-6	TRBV7-8	ASSLVERGSPLH
NA	TRBJ1-2	TRBV30	AWSTQGNLGYT
NA	TRBJ2-5	TRBV18	ASSPQTSGQETQY
NA	TRBJ2-5	TRBV4-1	ASSHVLPGGRETQY
NA	TRBJ1-4	TRBV6-5	ASSQESANEKLF
once	TRBJ2-1	TRBV6-5	ASRELVYNEQF
NA	TRBJ2-7	TRBV4-1	ASSQEHRGYEQY
NA	TRBJ1-4	TRBV5-4	ASSLARGKLF
NA	TRBJ2-2	TRBV7-3	ASSPKVAAGELF
NA	TRBJ2-7	TRBV14	ASRAGGGSYEQY
NA	TRBJ2-2	TRBV6-6	ASSAQPGQGGWGLGIGELF
NA	TRBJ1-2	TRBV30	AWSVPQGTSYGYT
NA	TRBJ2-5	TRBV11-2	ASSPRLGQQETQY
NA	TRBJ1-2	TRBV7-9	ASSLGGFDYGYT
NA	TRBJ2-3	TRBV12-3/TRBV12-4	ASSIRRSDTQY
NA	TRBJ2-6	TRBV4-1	ASSTKDFPGANVLT
NA	TRBJ2-2	TRBV11-3	ASSRTTQGPGELF
NA	TRBJ2-3	TRBV9	ASSVGLTKADTQY